Ten or more counts support the clone carrying this TCR beta chain. The sample belongs to a study of regulatory T cells in long-lasting Graves disease. Documented time point: newly diagnosed GD, antithyroid drugs for less than 3 months. From RNA extracted from PBMCs, the TCR library was made. Researchers made TCR beta libraries by using iRepertoire HTBI primers and running Arm-PCR on CDR3 regions. Each CDR3 protein is one row after TCRdb ran MiXCR on the multiplex PCR reads. The repertoire has fewer than 650,000 distinct CDR3 sequences, more than 15% of them found once; the top ten carry 9.5% to 15%. This CDR3 is built from 13 residues. CDR1 is SGHKS, CDR2 YYEKEE, per germline (reference sequence). Trimming shortened V by 5 bases and J by 3 bases, and 11 bases separated the two germline ends. This sample was shared with a second study, whose subject was T cells in Graves' hyperthyroidism and ophthalmopathy.

The sequence was collected from a man between 18 and 35 years old with Graves disease. The chain is built from TRBV5-5 and TRBJ1-2; perhaps TRBD1 as D (5 bases). The sample here was peripheral blood mononuclear cells (PBMCs), taken at new diagnosis, from a patient treated with antithyroid drugs. The CDR3 sequence is CASSSAGDYGYTF. The CDR3 nucleotides are TGTGCCAGCAGTTCCGCGGGGGACTATGGCTACACCTTC.